This TCR beta chain was sequenced in a study of spatial heterogeneity in lung cancer. V shed 6 bases and J 1 base; nucleotides not matched to a gene: 4. The length of the CDR3 is 14 residues. Germline V gene data show CDR1 as SGHTA and CDR2 as FQGNSA. Time point: sample taken at primary tumor resection. Researchers sequenced whole RNA taken from tumor, nontumor lung or frozen PBMC without sorting. The donor group consisted of around 70 patients who had untreated, early-stage non-small cell lung cancer. Each TCR cDNA molecule bore a unique molecular identifier. MiXCR, applied by TCRdb to the 5' RACE reads, yields one record per CDR3 protein. This table has 90,000 or so distinct CDR3 sequences, approximately 8.5% appearing once.

Sequences were derived from PBMCs, sampled at surgery. This chain uses TRBV7-2 with TRBJ1-1; 8 nucleotides match TRBD1. The sequence came from a male donor with early-stage non-small cell lung cancer. This chain's CDR3 is CASRATGANTEAFF. In DNA, the CDR3 is TGTGCCAGCAGGGCGACAGGGGCGAACACTGAAGCTTTCTTT.